Listed here is a single T cell receptor beta chain. Participants came from fewer than 25 US areas, aged about 18 to 89 years. Authors' processing steps: Reference gene primer amplification gave nucleated cell count estimates. The table came from immunoSEQ multiplex PCR; TCRdb's copy has only in-frame clones and leaves some out. V and J calls and clone size are those listed in that table; D and trimming were worked out from the DNA. The sample shows a few hundred thousand clones, around 86% of them seen only once. The data stem from a study of blood T cell repertoires in COVID-19. Across the study: Acute and convalescent COVID-19 specimens originated in the United States, Italy and Spain. In each case, the material was cDNA or gDNA derived from T cells, B-cell-depleted T cells, or PBMCs.

J lost 4 bases, V lost 3 bases, and 11 bases had no gene match. Germline V gene lookup returns CDR1 MDHEN and CDR2 SYDVKM. CDR3 length equals 16 residues. The chain uses TRBV28 and TRBJ1-2, with 7 nucleotides matching TRBD1. The receptor comes from a middle-aged woman with acute COVID-19. Sequenced input: PBMCs or T cells enriched from blood (not recorded which). The CDR3, as DNA: TGTGCCAGCAGTTTGATAGGGGGCGATCGCATCTATGGCTACACCTTC. Its translation: CASSLIGGDRIYGYTF.